This T cell receptor beta chain was captured by sequencing in a study of cytomegalovirus exposure and HLA in healthy donors. As concerns this clone: The target antigen is unknown.

Overall study findings and caveats: While the bulk of TCR sequences proved rare, some public TCRs turned up in many donors.

The PCR used 60 Vbeta and 13 Jbeta primers. The method was immunoSEQ multiplex PCR; TCRdb's version includes in-frame clones alone and lacks a portion of them. Here the sample spans over 100,000 clones, 70% being singletons. The CDR3 spans 16 residues. This receptor was taken from a man aged 30 to 45 in good health and CMV-seropositive. Sequencing used PBMCs. V usage is TRBV21-1 and J usage is TRBJ2-2; the table gives TRBD2 as D, unverified against the DNA. TRBV21-1 corresponds to a pseudogene. As DNA, the CDR3 is TGTGCCAGCAGCAAGCGGGTCGGGGGGAGCACCGGGGAGCTGTTTTTT. As protein: CASSKRVGGSTGELFF.